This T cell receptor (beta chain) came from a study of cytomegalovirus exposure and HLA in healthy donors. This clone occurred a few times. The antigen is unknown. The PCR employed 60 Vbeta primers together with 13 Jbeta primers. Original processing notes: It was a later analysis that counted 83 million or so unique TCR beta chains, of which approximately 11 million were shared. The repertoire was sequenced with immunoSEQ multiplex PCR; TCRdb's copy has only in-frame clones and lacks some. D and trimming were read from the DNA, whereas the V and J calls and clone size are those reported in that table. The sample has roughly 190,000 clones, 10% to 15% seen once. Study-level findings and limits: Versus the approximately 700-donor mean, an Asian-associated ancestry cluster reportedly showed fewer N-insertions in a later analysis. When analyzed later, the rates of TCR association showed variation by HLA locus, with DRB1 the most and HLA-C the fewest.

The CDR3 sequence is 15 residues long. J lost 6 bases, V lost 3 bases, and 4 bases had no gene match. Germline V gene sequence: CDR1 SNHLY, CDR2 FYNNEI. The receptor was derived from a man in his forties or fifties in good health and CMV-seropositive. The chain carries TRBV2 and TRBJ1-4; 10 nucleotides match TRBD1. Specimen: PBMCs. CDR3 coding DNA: TGTGCCAGCAGTGATCCGGGACAGGGGTATGAAAAACTGTTTTTT. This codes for CASSDPGQGYEKLFF.